The 30 T cell receptor beta chains below come from one sample, sequenced in a study of T cell responses to AZD1222 COVID-19 vaccine. Assay: immunoSEQ multiplex PCR; the TCRdb copy retains only in-frame clones and omits some. The data contain 50,000 to 65,000 clones, 65% to 90% of them singletons. The sample was peripheral blood, taken 28 days after the second AZD1222 dose. These receptor sequences come from an adult who received the AZD1222 COVID-19 vaccine.

The V and J genes are TRBV11-1 and TRBJ2-1; D is unclear. CDR3 length: 13 amino acids. From germline, CDR1 is SGHAT and CDR2 FQDESV (reference sequence). The V and J ends lost 1 base and 3 bases respectively, with 4 bases between them. The CDR3 loop is CASSLGGYNEQFF. The CDR3 region has the DNA TGTGCCAGCAGCTTAGGCGGCTACAATGAGCAGTTCTTC.

V usage is TRBV27 and J usage is TRBJ1-2, with 9 bases matching TRBD1. After removal of 9 bases from V and 3 bases from J, the junction contained 8 bases not matched to a gene. Germline values: CDR1 MNHEY, CDR2 SMNVEV (reference sequence). CDR3 length: 14 amino acids. The CDR3 here is CASRSWDRDYGYTF. CDR3 coding DNA: TGTGCCAGTAGAAGTTGGGACAGGGACTATGGCTACACCTTC.

CDR3 coding DNA: TGCGCCAGCAGCTTGGGGCGTAGTTCCCTTGAAGCTTTCTTT. This sequence encodes CASSLGRSSLEAFF. This rearrangement joins TRBV5-1 to TRBJ1-1, with unresolved D. Germline loops: CDR1 SGHRS, CDR2 YFSETQ. The CDR3 length is 14 residues. V dropped 0 bases and J dropped 7 bases, with 13 bases sitting between them.

CDR3 loop: CASSHPAGQGSNIQYF. The CDR3, as DNA: TGTGCCAGCAGCCACCCGGCGGGACAGGGGAGCAACATTCAGTACTTC. The chain combines TRBV4-2 with TRBJ2-4; 10 nucleotides agree with TRBD1. Germline lookup yields CDR1 LGHNA and CDR2 YNFKEQ. Trimming at V came to 3 bases and at J to 7 bases, leaving 9 bases not matched to a gene. The CDR3 has 16 amino acids.

The CDR3 spells CASTLLESSYNEQFF. The CDR3 DNA follows: TGTGCCAGCACCCTTTTGGAGAGCTCCTACAATGAGCAGTTCTTC. J is TRBJ2-1 and V is TRBV7-2; D unclear. Germline values: CDR1 SGHTA, CDR2 FQGNSA. This CDR3 has 15 amino acids. Trimming left V 7 bases short and J 0 bases short, with 13 bases between.

This rearrangement joins TRBV7-2 to TRBJ1-5; D may be TRBD1 (5 bases). The V end was cut by 4 bases, the J end by 1 base, with 11 bases between. The CDR3 is made up of 15 amino acids. The V gene's germline CDR1 is SGHTA and CDR2 FQGNSA. CDR3 loop: CASSWGGISNQPQHF. DNA of the CDR3: TGTGCCAGCAGCTGGGGGGGGATCAGCAATCAGCCCCAGCATTTT.

This chain uses TRBV27 with TRBJ1-6; the D is unclear. The CDR3 runs to 16 residues. The ends were cut back, 2 bases at V and 0 bases at J, with 8 bases in the middle. The V gene's germline CDR1 is MNHEY and CDR2 SMNVEV (reference sequence). The DNA of the CDR3 is TGTGCCAGCAGTTTACGGCAAAGCTCCTATAATTCACCCCTCCACTTT. Residues: CASSLRQSSYNSPLHF.

The chain has TRBV19 and TRBJ2-7, with D tentatively TRBD2 (6 bases). The CDR3 has 13 amino acids. Trimming stripped 5 bases from V and 3 bases from J, with 11 bases between. Germline V CDR1 and CDR2: LNHDA, SQIVND (reference sequence). The CDR3 coding sequence is TGTGCCAGTAGTCTTCGGGGGTTCTACGAGCAGTACTTC. It codes for CASSLRGFYEQYF.

The rearrangement joins TRBV6-2 or TRBV6-3 to TRBJ2-7, with TRBD1 as a possible D gene (6 bases). From germline, CDR1 is MNHEY and CDR2 SVGEGT. The germline V and J ends were trimmed by 0 bases and 3 bases, with 12 bases remaining between them. This CDR3 has 15 residues. The CDR3 nucleotides are TGTGCCAGCAGTTACTCGAAACAGGGAAGCTACGAGCAGTACTTC. Translated: CASSYSKQGSYEQYF.

The chain combines TRBV5-6 with TRBJ1-1; weak D call: TRBD1 (6 bases). Trimming removed 4 bases from V and 10 bases from J, with 26 bases in between. The CDR3 loop spans 16 amino acids. CDR1 is SGHDT and CDR2 is YYEEEE in the germline V gene. The CDR3 DNA sequence: TGTGCCAGCAGCCTCATCTCCGGGACACTTATTGGGACAGCTTTCTTT. It specifies CASSLISGTLIGTAFF. Complete variable domain (other parts from reference TRBV5-6 and TRBJ1-1): DAGVTQSPTHLIKTRGQQVTLRCSPKSGHDTVSWYQQALGQGPQFIFQYYEEEERQRGNFPDRFSGHQFPNYSSELNVNALLLGDSALYLCASSLISGTLIGTAFFGQGTRLTVV.

The V call is TRBV19, the J call TRBJ2-2; D perhaps matches TRBD2 (5 bases). CDR3 length: 17 residues. Germline-derived CDR1 and CDR2 are LNHDA and SQIVND (reference sequence). Trimming shortened V by 9 bases and J by 0 bases, and 20 bases separated the two germline ends. CDR3 nucleotides: TGTGCCAGCTCACCCTGGGGTAGCGCGGCGAACACCGGGGAGCTGTTTTTT. Translated: CASSPWGSAANTGELFF. The full variable domain, completed using reference TRBV19 and TRBJ2-2, is DGGITQSPKYLFRKEGQNVTLSCEQNLNHDAMYWYRQDPGQGLRLIYYSQIVNDFQKGDIAEGYSVSREKKESFPLTVTSAQKNPTAFYLCASSPWGSAANTGELFFGEGSRLTVL.

This clone was counted a few times. The V gene is TRBV5-1, the J gene TRBJ2-3; no firm D call. With 4 bases removed from V and 1 base from J, the gap between germline ends came to 4 bases. This CDR3 comprises 12 residues. Germline CDR1 reads SGHRS; CDR2 reads YFSETQ. This CDR3 is CASSTGTDTQYF. CDR3 nucleotides: TGCGCCAGCAGCACCGGCACAGATACGCAGTATTTT.

This sequence joins TRBV7-2 and TRBJ1-3; no clear D. V lost 2 bases and J 4 bases, leaving 12 bases between the germline ends. The CDR3 runs 15 residues. CDR1 is SGHTA, CDR2 FQGNSA, per germline. CDR3 coding DNA: TGTGCCAGCAGCTTATCCTCAACCGGAGGAAACACCATATATTTT. Translation gives CASSLSSTGGNTIYF.

The J gene is TRBJ2-5, the V gene TRBV28, with 9 bases matching TRBD2. Germline V gene lookup returns CDR1 MDHEN and CDR2 SYDVKM. The J segment lost 5 bases and the V segment lost 6 bases, leaving 10 bases of the junction unmatched. The CDR3 is 15 amino acids. Here the CDR3 reads CASSLPGTSQETQYF. CDR3 DNA: TGTGCCAGCAGCCTACCCGGGACTAGCCAGGAGACCCAGTACTTC.

The rearrangement uses TRBV5-6 and TRBJ1-1; D call uncertain. Germline lookup yields CDR1 SGHDT and CDR2 YYEEEE. There are 14 residues in the CDR3. V gave up 0 bases and J gave up 1 base, with 7 bases separating them. The CDR3 loop is CASSLGARNTEAFF. DNA of the CDR3: TGTGCCAGCAGCTTGGGCGCGCGGAACACTGAAGCTTTCTTT.

The J gene is TRBJ1-6, the V gene TRBV11-2; TRBD1 agrees at 8 bases. V trimming: 1 base; J trimming: 7 bases; junction bases outside the gene matches: 3. Germline CDR1 reads SGHAT; CDR2 reads FQNNGV. The CDR3 covers 15 residues. The CDR3 reads CASSLGTGTNSPLHF. The CDR3 nucleotides are TGTGCCAGCAGCTTAGGGACAGGGACAAATTCACCCCTCCACTTT.

This clone ranks as medium-sized. This chain joins TRBV6-5 and TRBJ1-1; 7 bases map to TRBD1. The CDR3 is 13 residues long. V shed 5 bases, J shed 5 bases, and the junction held 5 bases outside the gene matches. From germline, CDR1 is MNHEY and CDR2 SVGAGI. CDR3 residues: CASSKGASTEAFF. CDR3 bases: TGTGCCAGCAGTAAGGGGGCTAGTACTGAAGCTTTCTTT.

V and J are TRBV5-5 and TRBJ2-5; D is unresolved. CDR3 length: 14 amino acids. The V end was cut by 0 bases, the J end by 3 bases, with 9 bases between. Germline V gives CDR1 SGHKS, CDR2 YYEKEE (reference sequence). CDR3 protein: CASSLAAQKETQYF. The CDR3 DNA is TGTGCCAGCAGCTTGGCTGCCCAGAAAGAGACCCAGTACTTC. Together with reference TRBV5-5 and TRBJ2-5, the CDR3 gives the full variable domain: DAGVTQSPTHLIKTRGQQVTLRCSPISGHKSVSWYQQVLGQGPQFIFQYYEKEERGRGNFPDRFSARQFPNYSSELNVNALLLGDSALYLCASSLAAQKETQYFGPGTRLLVL.

This clone was counted between two and nine times. The gene calls are TRBV7-9 and TRBJ2-7; D may be TRBD2 (6 bases). The CDR3 has 16 residues. With 4 bases removed from V and 2 bases from J, the gap between germline ends came to 18 bases. Germline lookup yields CDR1 SEHNR and CDR2 FQNEAQ (reference sequence). The CDR3 loop reads CASSSRRGRRAYEQYF. The CDR3 nucleotides are TGTGCCAGCAGCTCACGTAGAGGGCGGAGGGCCTACGAGCAGTACTTC.

J is TRBJ2-1 and V is TRBV3-1 (or the pseudogene TRBV3-2), with 10 bases fitting TRBD1. The J segment lost 1 base and the V segment lost 4 bases, leaving 10 bases of the junction unmatched. The CDR3 is 18 amino acids. Germline V gives CDR1 LGHDT, CDR2 YNNKEL (reference sequence). The CDR3 nucleotides read TGTGCCAGCAGCCCTCACCTACGGACAGGGGGATCCTACAATGAGCAGTTCTTC. Translation gives CASSPHLRTGGSYNEQFF.

The chain combines TRBV4-3 with TRBJ2-1; 7 bases match TRBD2. J was trimmed by 0 bases and V by 0 bases; bases with no gene match: 5. Germline CDR1 is LGHNA and CDR2 is YSLEER. The CDR3 totals 17 residues. The CDR3 nucleotides are TGCGCCAGCAGCCAAGAGGATAGCGGGCCCTCCTACAATGAGCAGTTCTTC. As protein: CASSQEDSGPSYNEQFF.

This rearrangement joins TRBV7-2 to TRBJ1-2; TRBD1 aligns across 8 bases. CDR1 is SGHTA and CDR2 is FQGNSA in the germline V gene. After removal of 6 bases from V and 2 bases from J, the junction contained 5 bases not matched to a gene. The CDR3 covers 14 residues. In DNA form, the CDR3 reads TGTGCCAGCAGTGAGGACAGGGCCAACTATGGCTACACCTTC. Translated: CASSEDRANYGYTF.

V usage is TRBV7-8 and J usage is TRBJ2-7, with 7 bases that match TRBD2. Germline-derived CDR1 and CDR2 are SGHVS and FQNEAQ. This CDR3 region has 18 residues. Germline trimming cut 5 bases from V and 5 bases from J; bases unmatched to any gene: 21. The CDR3 nucleotides are TGTGCCAGCAGCCCGCAGTATTGGGACTTACAAAGCGGGAACGAGCAGTACTTC. This sequence encodes CASSPQYWDLQSGNEQYF.

The gene calls are TRBV6-5 and TRBJ2-2, with TRBD1 identical over 8 bases. The CDR3 consists of 16 residues. Losses at the gene ends were 2 bases for V and 4 bases for J; bases not matched to a gene: 6. Germline V gene lookup returns CDR1 MNHEY and CDR2 SVGAGI. CDR3 nucleotide sequence: TGTGCCAGCAGTTACCAGGGGGCAACACTCACCGGGGAGCTGTTTTTT. It specifies CASSYQGATLTGELFF.

This chain links TRBV11-3 with TRBJ2-4, with a tentative D call TRBD1 (5 bases). Trimming stripped 5 bases from V and 3 bases from J, with 8 bases between. Germline V lookup: CDR1 SGHNT, CDR2 YENEEA. The CDR3 length is 13 residues. The CDR3 loop reads CASSLDSKNIQYF. The DNA of the CDR3 is TGTGCCAGCAGCCTTGACAGCAAAAACATTCAGTACTTC.

This clone was counted between two and nine times. In nucleotides, the CDR3 is TGTGCCAGCAGCCGACAGGATGGCTACACCTTC. It translates to CASSRQDGYTF. The chain is built from TRBV7-9 and TRBJ1-2, with D maybe TRBD1 (6 bases). The ends were cut back, 5 bases at V and 6 bases at J, with 7 bases in the middle. This CDR3 spans 11 amino acids. Per the germline V gene, CDR1 is SEHNR and CDR2 is FQNEAQ (reference sequence).

This clone appeared a single time. This chain links TRBV5-1 with TRBJ1-4, with 9 nucleotides matching TRBD1. The CDR3 has 15 residues. The germline gives CDR1 SGHRS, CDR2 YFSETQ. With 5 bases clipped from V and 7 bases from J, the junction kept 9 bases outside the gene matches. CDR3 nucleotides: TGCGCCAGCAGTTACATGGGGACAGGGTTTGAAAAACTGTTTTTT. Its translation is CASSYMGTGFEKLFF. Complete variable domain (other parts from reference TRBV5-1 and TRBJ1-4): KAGVTQTPRYLIKTRGQQVTLSCSPISGHRSVSWYQQTPGQGLQFLFEYFSETQRNKGNFPGRFSGRQFSNSRSEMNVSTLELGDSALYLCASSYMGTGFEKLFFGSGTQLSVL.

The rearrangement links TRBV4-3 to TRBJ2-7, with TRBD2 matching 11 bases. The CDR3 spans 17 residues. V was pared by 0 bases and J by 2 bases, with 6 bases of the junction left unmatched. Germline CDR1 reads LGHNA; CDR2 reads YSLEER. Written as DNA, the CDR3 is TGCGCCAGCAGCCAAGACAGGACTAGCGGGCTCACCTACGAGCAGTACTTC. Translating it yields CASSQDRTSGLTYEQYF.

The chain employs TRBV4-2 and TRBJ1-3, with D unresolved. V was pared by 0 bases and J by 2 bases, with 14 bases between. CDR1 and CDR2 (germline): LGHNA, YNFKEQ. The CDR3 spans 17 residues. DNA of the CDR3: TGTGCCAGCAGCCAAGATCAAATCCGGTCGGCTGGAAACACCATATATTTT. It is translated as CASSQDQIRSAGNTIYF.

The chain couples TRBV2 to TRBJ2-3; D gene ambiguous. CDR3 size: 14 residues. The V gene lost 4 bases and the J gene lost 0 bases, with 8 bases spanning the gap. Germline values: CDR1 SNHLY, CDR2 FYNNEI. The CDR3: CASSGFGSTDTQYF. The CDR3 DNA reads TGTGCCAGCAGTGGATTCGGTAGCACAGATACGCAGTATTTT.